A single sample is the source of the 22 T cell receptor beta chains below, sequenced in a study of blood T cell repertoires in COVID-19. Here immunoSEQ multiplex PCR was the method, and the copy in TCRdb shows in-frame clones only, minus some. The sample contains around 200,000 clones, more than 75% of which appear only once. The sample taken for sequencing was peripheral blood. The receptor source for this set is a young woman who had recovered from COVID-19.

The V gene is TRBV9, the J gene TRBJ2-1; D possibly corresponds to TRBD2 (6 bases). The CDR3 totals 16 residues. V dropped 3 bases and J dropped 0 bases, with 13 bases sitting between them. Germline assignment: CDR1 SGDLS and CDR2 YYNGEE. CDR3 amino acids: CASSGGWRDSYNEQFF. The CDR3 DNA sequence: TGTGCCAGCAGCGGAGGATGGCGGGACTCCTACAATGAGCAGTTCTTC.

The rearrangement joins TRBV4-2 to TRBJ1-3, with 7 positions matching TRBD1. V lost 4 bases, J lost 0 bases, and 12 bases stayed unmatched. Germline CDR1 and CDR2: LGHNA and YNFKEQ. The CDR3 sequence is 18 residues long. CDR3 in DNA: TGTGCCAGCAGCCTAGGACAGGCGACACCGAGCTCTGGAAACACCATATATTTT. Protein: CASSLGQATPSSGNTIYF.

The chain recombines TRBV9 with TRBJ1-6, with 7 bases identical to TRBD1. Unmatched junction bases numbered 19, after V lost 3 bases and J lost 7 bases. Germline V gene sequence: CDR1 SGDLS, CDR2 YYNGEE. The length of the CDR3 is 19 residues. CDR3 region: CASSDPRREQGLENSPLHF. The CDR3 DNA sequence: TGTGCCAGCAGCGATCCTCGACGGGAACAGGGGCTCGAGAATTCACCCCTCCACTTT.

This clone was seen just once. The chain has TRBV6-5 and TRBJ1-4; a possible D gene is TRBD1 (5 bases). The V end was cut by 5 bases, the J end by 8 bases, with 15 bases between. The CDR3 totals 14 residues. Germline-derived CDR1 and CDR2 are MNHEY and SVGAGI. CDR3: CASSRQGYGEKLFF. In DNA form, the CDR3 reads TGTGCCAGCAGTCGCCAGGGCTACGGGGAAAAACTGTTTTTT.

This rearrangement joins TRBV4-1 to TRBJ1-2; the D gene is possibly TRBD1 (5 bases). V shed 3 bases and J shed 7 bases, with 21 bases lying between them. The CDR3 is 16 residues long. Germline-derived CDR1 and CDR2 are MGHRA and YSYEKL. This chain's CDR3 is CASSQILDWQGSGYTF. CDR3 bases: TGCGCCAGCAGCCAGATTTTGGATTGGCAGGGATCTGGCTACACCTTC.

The chain uses TRBV4-2 and TRBJ2-1, with D possibly TRBD1 on 7 matching bases. Trimming stripped 0 bases from V and 2 bases from J, with 11 bases between. CDR3 size: 16 residues. CDR1 is LGHNA and CDR2 is YNFKEQ in the germline V gene. The CDR3 DNA sequence: TGTGCCAGCAGCCAAGATGGAGGGGGCACCTACAATGAGCAGTTCTTC. Its translation is CASSQDGGGTYNEQFF.

The V call is TRBV11-2, the J call TRBJ2-3, with 7 positions matching TRBD2. After removal of 5 bases from V and 3 bases from J, the junction contained 8 bases not matched to a gene. There are 15 residues in the CDR3. CDR1 and CDR2 (germline): SGHAT, FQNNGV. The CDR3 DNA follows: TGTGCCAGCAGCCTATCTAGCGGCTGGACAGATACGCAGTATTTT. Translated: CASSLSSGWTDTQYF.

This clone was picked up a small number of times. J is TRBJ2-3 and V is TRBV4-3; TRBD1 is a possible D gene (5 bases). From germline, CDR1 is LGHNA and CDR2 YSLEER. This CDR3 has 16 residues. Between the trimmed V and J ends, which lost 0 bases and 1 base, there was a span of 11 bases. CDR3 protein: CASSQDQGEGTDTQYF. CDR3 sequence (DNA): TGCGCCAGCAGCCAAGATCAGGGCGAGGGCACAGATACGCAGTATTTT.

This clone has only one observation. The genes are TRBV7-9 and TRBJ1-4; the D gene is possibly TRBD1 (6 bases). Germline V gene lookup returns CDR1 SEHNR and CDR2 FQNEAQ (reference sequence). The V and J ends lost 4 bases and 0 bases respectively, with 12 bases between them. The CDR3 extends over 16 amino acids. The DNA of the CDR3 is TGTGCCAGCAGCTCACGGACAGCCTCAACTAATGAAAAACTGTTTTTT. Protein product: CASSSRTASTNEKLFF.

This clone showed up many times. This chain uses TRBV25-1 with TRBJ1-6; a weak D match, TRBD1 (5 bases). The CDR3 has 13 residues. Trimming shortened V by 6 bases and J by 12 bases, and 15 bases separated the two germline ends. CDR1 and CDR2 (germline): MGHDK, SYGVNS. This CDR3 is CASRPDRGVPLHF. CDR3 nucleotide sequence: TGTGCCAGCAGACCCGATCGGGGGGTACCCCTCCACTTT.

The rearrangement joins TRBV2 to TRBJ2-7; 9 bases fit TRBD2. The CDR3 contains 15 residues. V shed 3 bases, J shed 5 bases, and the junction held 8 bases outside the gene matches. CDR1 is SNHLY, CDR2 FYNNEI, per germline. The CDR3 is CASSDVAGGPNEQYV. The CDR3 region has the DNA TGTGCCAGCAGTGACGTGGCGGGAGGGCCTAACGAGCAGTACGTC.

This clone was seen at least ten times. The gene calls are TRBV6-2 or TRBV6-3 and TRBJ1-1; 7 bases map to TRBD1. CDR1 is MNHEY and CDR2 is SVGEGT in the germline V gene. V shed 2 bases and J 2 bases; nucleotides not matched to a gene: 2. The CDR3 spans 14 residues. The CDR3 region is CASSYGTVNTEAFF. The CDR3 nucleotides are TGTGCCAGCAGTTACGGGACAGTCAACACTGAAGCTTTCTTT.

The sample holds a few counts of this clone. The V gene is TRBV6-2 or TRBV6-3, the J gene TRBJ2-7; 11 nucleotides agree with TRBD2. The CDR3 is 15 residues long. With V trimmed by 6 bases and J by 2 bases, 6 bases remained unmatched. The germline CDR1 and CDR2 sequences are MNHEY and SVGEGT. The CDR3, as DNA: TGTGCCAGCAGCCCTAGCGGGAGGCCCCCCTACGAGCAGTACGTC. Translating gives CASSPSGRPPYEQYV.

The CDR3 DNA reads TGTGCCAGCTCACGACCGACAGGGGGAAACACCATATATTTT. Protein: CASSRPTGGNTIYF. The gene calls are TRBV18 and TRBJ1-3; 7 bases match TRBD1. The germline CDR1 and CDR2 sequences are KGHSH and LQKENI. CDR3 length equals 14 residues. Trimming took 4 bases from V and 4 from J; bases not matched to a gene: 4.

The CDR3, as DNA: TGTGCCAGCAGCTTGGACACTAGCGGGACGAATGAGCAGTTCTTC. Protein product: CASSLDTSGTNEQFF. The rearrangement joins TRBV5-6 to TRBJ2-1; 10 nucleotides match TRBD2. The trim removed 0 bases at V and 7 bases at J, leaving 4 bases unmatched. Germline CDR1 reads SGHDT; CDR2 reads YYEEEE. The CDR3 sequence is 15 residues long.

The chain combines TRBV10-1 with TRBJ2-1, with 13 nucleotides matching TRBD2. Germline V gives CDR1 WNHNN, CDR2 SYGVQD (reference sequence). The CDR3 length is 13 residues. J lost 7 bases, V lost 8 bases, and 2 bases had no gene match. The CDR3 reads CASRTSGRNEQFF. For the CDR3, the DNA is TGCGCCAGCCGGACTAGCGGGAGAAATGAGCAGTTCTTC.

The chain joins TRBV30 to TRBJ1-4; no clear D. The CDR3 runs to 11 residues. The V end lost 3 bases, the J end lost 8 bases, and 7 bases lay between the germline ends. In germline, CDR1 is GTSNPN, CDR2 SVGIG (reference sequence). CDR3 coding DNA: TGTGCCTGGAGGGGAGAGGAAAAACTGTTTTTT. This encodes CAWRGEEKLFF.

V usage is TRBV28 and J usage is TRBJ2-3; TRBD2 might be the D (6 bases). Trimming removed 2 bases at V and 0 bases at J, with 9 bases between. The CDR3 has 15 residues. Germline V CDR1 and CDR2: MDHEN, SYDVKM. The CDR3 DNA reads TGTGCCAGCAGTTTAACCCGGGAGAGCACAGATACGCAGTATTTT. This gives the protein CASSLTRESTDTQYF. The variable domain in full, with the rest retrieved from reference TRBV28 and TRBJ2-3, is DVKVTQSSRYLVKRTGEKVFLECVQDMDHENMFWYRQDPGLGLRLIYFSYDVKMKEKGDIPEGYSVSREKKERFSLILESASTNQTSMYLCASSLTRESTDTQYFGPGTRLTVL.

This clone was seen a few times. This chain connects TRBV18 to TRBJ2-2; possibly TRBD1 for D (5 bases). In germline, CDR1 is KGHSH, CDR2 LQKENI. V was shortened by 1 base and J by 3 bases, with 9 bases between the two germline ends. The CDR3 is 15 residues long. DNA of the CDR3: TGTGCCAGCTCACCACAGGGGCCTTACACCGGGGAGCTGTTTTTT. Its translation is CASSPQGPYTGELFF.

V gene TRBV12-5 combines with J gene TRBJ1-1, with 8 bases fitting TRBD1. Trimming cost V 6 bases and J 9 bases; bases outside gene matches: 6. This CDR3 has 12 amino acids. The germline V gene encodes CDR1 LGHNT and CDR2 FRNRAP. The CDR3 is CASGYSGGQAFF. The CDR3, as DNA: TGTGCTAGTGGCTACTCAGGGGGCCAAGCTTTCTTT.

This chain joins TRBV7-6 and TRBJ1-2; 9 bases align to TRBD1. CDR3 size: 15 residues. Germline V CDR1 and CDR2: SGHVS, FNYEAQ. Trimming at V came to 5 bases and at J to 8 bases, leaving 12 bases not matched to a gene. In DNA, the CDR3 is TGTGCCAGCAGCCAAACACCGGGACAGGGTGCCGGCTACACCTTC. Translating it yields CASSQTPGQGAGYTF.

This chain connects TRBV5-5 to TRBJ2-2; 7 nucleotides align to TRBD2. CDR3 size: 16 residues. Germline-derived CDR1 and CDR2 are SGHKS and YYEKEE (reference sequence). The V gene end was trimmed by 3 bases and the J gene end by 1 base; junction bases not matched to a gene: 6. CDR3 in amino acids: CASSWGGLVNTGELFF. In DNA form, the CDR3 reads TGTGCCAGCAGCTGGGGGGGACTCGTGAACACCGGGGAGCTGTTTTTT.